A selection of T cell receptor beta chains follows, all from one sample in a study of cytomegalovirus exposure and HLA in healthy donors. Here immunoSEQ multiplex PCR was the method, and the copy in TCRdb shows in-frame clones only, minus some. The sample includes 150,000 or so clones, 80% of them seen just once. What was sequenced was PBMCs. All receptors come from a woman aged 40 to 50 in good health and CMV-seronegative. The CDR3 runs from the conserved cysteine through the conserved F or W. A D gene is named only where the DNA matches it firmly. Not all rows give a size; the values are once, few, many and, for expanded clones, a class.

CDR3 protein,CDR3 DNA,D gene,J gene,clone size,V gene
CASSPNWGHHGYTF,TGTGCCAGCAGCCCCAATTGGGGGCATCATGGCTACACCTTC,NA,TRBJ1-2,NA,TRBV27
CASSGTGREGYTF,TGTGCCAGCAGTGGGACAGGTCGAGAAGGCTACACCTTC,TRBD1,TRBJ1-2,NA,TRBV2
CASSQTSEADTQYF,TGTGCCAGCAGTCAGACTAGCGAGGCAGATACGCAGTATTTT,TRBD2,TRBJ2-3,many,TRBV4-2
CASSYSPGMNTEAFF,TGTGCCAGCAGTTACTCTCCGGGAATGAACACTGAAGCTTTCTTT,NA,TRBJ1-1,NA,TRBV6-6
CASSPGGLQETQYF,TGTGCCAGCAGTCCCGGAGGATTACAAGAGACCCAGTACTTC,NA,TRBJ2-5,once,TRBV6-5
CTSSYPPGQKNYQPQHF,TGCACCAGCAGCTACCCTCCGGGACAGAAGAATTATCAGCCCCAGCATTTT,NA,TRBJ1-5,NA,TRBV1
CASSQTGSDTQYF,TGCGCCAGCAGCCAGACAGGGTCAGATACGCAGTATTTT,TRBD1,TRBJ2-3,NA,TRBV5-1
CASSLYGDNEKLFF,TGTGCCAGCAGCTTATACGGGGATAATGAAAAACTGTTTTTT,NA,TRBJ1-4,NA,TRBV7-9
CASRGWRPDQPQHF,TGTGCCAGTAGGGGATGGAGGCCCGATCAGCCCCAGCATTTT,NA,TRBJ1-5,NA,TRBV19
CASSYSKGRSDEQYF,TGTGCCAGCAGTTACTCAAAGGGTCGTAGCGACGAGCAGTACTTC,NA,TRBJ2-7,NA,TRBV6-5
CASSQGRGPYNEQFF,TGCGCCAGCAGTCAGGGGCGGGGGCCGTACAATGAGCAGTTCTTC,NA,TRBJ2-1,NA,TRBV23-1
CASSLWSGQNEKLFF,TGTGCCAGCAGCTTATGGTCAGGGCAGAATGAAAAACTGTTTTTT,NA,TRBJ1-4,once,TRBV11-2
CASRGTNSGNTIYF,TGTGCCAGCAGAGGGACAAACTCTGGAAACACCATATATTTT,NA,TRBJ1-3,NA,TRBV2
CASSQRADTQYF,TGCGCCAGCAGCCAACGAGCAGATACGCAGTATTTT,NA,TRBJ2-3,NA,TRBV4-1
CASTPTGNTIYF,TGTGCCAGCACCCCGACAGGAAACACCATATATTTT,NA,TRBJ1-3,NA,TRBV6-6
CASSPSRLADYTQYF,TGTGCCAGCAGCCCCTCTCGACTAGCTGATTATACGCAGTATTTT,TRBD2,TRBJ2-3,NA,TRBV7-8
CASSPYVGGDTGELFF,TGTGCCAGCTCACCTTACGTCGGCGGGGACACCGGGGAGCTGTTTTTT,NA,TRBJ2-2,few,TRBV18
CASSIDSRERLGEQYF,TGTGCCAGTAGTATAGACTCCAGAGAGAGGCTTGGGGAGCAGTACTTC,NA,TRBJ2-7,NA,TRBV19
CAWSEGTGNSPLHF,TGTGCCTGGAGTGAGGGGACAGGGAATTCACCCCTCCACTTT,TRBD1,TRBJ1-6,NA,TRBV30
CASSDFDRGRVAFF,TGTGCCAGCAGCGACTTTGACAGGGGGCGAGTAGCTTTCTTT,TRBD1,TRBJ1-1,NA,TRBV6-1
CASSALAGEYNEQFF,TGTGCCAGCAGCGCGCTAGCGGGGGAGTACAATGAGCAGTTCTTC,TRBD2,TRBJ2-1,few,TRBV9
CASSLETGGSQPQHF,TGTGCCAGCAGCTTAGAGACAGGGGGCAGTCAGCCCCAGCATTTT,TRBD1,TRBJ1-5,NA,TRBV7-2